This T cell receptor beta chain was sequenced for a study of blood T cell repertoires in COVID-19. For the study at large: The samples span acute and convalescent COVID-19 from the United States, Italy and Spain. PBMCs, B-cell-depleted T cells, or T cells provided the cDNA or gDNA that made up the material.

Cohort 3 recovered donors had two negative PCRs, clearance, or symptom resolution. As processed by the authors: Amplification with reference gene primers provided the estimates of nucleated cell counts. Here immunoSEQ multiplex PCR was the method, and the copy in TCRdb shows in-frame clones only, minus some. V, J and clone size derive from that table, while D and trimming were established from the DNA sequence. The sample shows 250,000 to 300,000 clones, 65% to 90% of them seen only once. This CDR3 is 16 amino acids long. The V end lost 1 base, the J end lost 0 bases, and 9 bases lay between the germline ends. Germline CDR1 is LNHDA and CDR2 is SQIVND (reference sequence).

V usage is TRBV19 and J usage is TRBJ1-4; no clear D. The sequencing input was PBMCs or T cells enriched from blood (not recorded which). The sequence was collected from a man aged 18 to 30 who had recovered from COVID-19. CDR3 sequence reads: CASSIVGGSTNEKLFF. CDR3 in DNA: TGTGCCAGTAGTATAGTCGGCGGCTCAACTAATGAAAAACTGTTTTTT.